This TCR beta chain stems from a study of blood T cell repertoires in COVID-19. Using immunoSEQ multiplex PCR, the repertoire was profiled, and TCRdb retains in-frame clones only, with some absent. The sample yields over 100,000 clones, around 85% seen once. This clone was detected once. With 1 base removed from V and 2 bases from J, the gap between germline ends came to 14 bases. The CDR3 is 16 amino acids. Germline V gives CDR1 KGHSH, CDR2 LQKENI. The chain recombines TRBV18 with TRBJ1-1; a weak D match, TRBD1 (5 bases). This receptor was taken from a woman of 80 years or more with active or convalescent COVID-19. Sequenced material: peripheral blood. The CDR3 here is CASSPHLGPYNTEAFF. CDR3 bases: TGTGCCAGCTCACCACATTTGGGGCCTTATAACACTGAAGCTTTCTTT.